Presented here are 31 T cell receptor beta chains from one specimen sequenced in a study of T cell changes during pregnancy in multiple sclerosis. The table came from immunoSEQ multiplex PCR; TCRdb's copy has only in-frame clones and leaves some out. The sample holds around 100,000 clones; almost 95% are singletons and the top ten take roughly 1%. The sequencing here drew on peripheral blood, taken before pregnancy. These receptors were collected from a female donor with multiple sclerosis, enrolled in a pregnancy study.

The rearrangement uses TRBV6-5 and TRBJ2-7; 8 bases are a match to TRBD2. Per the germline V gene, CDR1 is MNHEY and CDR2 is SVGAGI. With 6 bases clipped from V and 6 bases from J, the junction kept 10 bases outside the gene matches. This CDR3 spans 14 amino acids. The CDR3 coding sequence is TGTGCCAGCAGCCGTCAAGCGGGAGTGAGCGAGCAGTACTTC. This translates into CASSRQAGVSEQYF.

The chain employs TRBV11-3 and TRBJ2-2; no reliable D call. The CDR3 length is 14 residues. V was cut by 5 bases and J by 4 bases, with 11 bases left in between. Germline assignment: CDR1 SGHNT and CDR2 YENEEA. In DNA, the CDR3 is TGTGCCAGCAGCGCCCTGACGGGCACCGGGGAGCTGTTTTTT. This codes for CASSALTGTGELFF.

The V and J genes are TRBV5-1 and TRBJ2-5; D may be TRBD1 (5 bases). Trimming removed 4 bases at V and 1 base at J, with 11 bases between. The length of the CDR3 is 14 residues. CDR1 is SGHRS, CDR2 YFSETQ, per germline. The CDR3 region is CASSGRQSQETQYF. Here the CDR3 DNA reads TGCGCCAGCAGCGGCCGACAGAGCCAAGAGACCCAGTACTTC.

The CDR3 DNA is TGCAGCGTTGGGGCGGGGCAGATTGAAGCTTTCTTT. Translation: CSVGAGQIEAFF. The rearrangement links TRBV29-1 to TRBJ1-1; tentative D call: TRBD1 (5 bases). Germline V lookup: CDR1 SQVTM, CDR2 ANQGSEA. This CDR3 region has 12 residues. V was trimmed by 4 bases and J by 7 bases, leaving 13 bases between them.

The V call is TRBV7-2, the J call TRBJ2-3; D unclear. With 2 bases removed from V and 4 bases from J, the gap between germline ends came to 10 bases. Germline CDR1 SGHTA, CDR2 FQGNSA. The length of the CDR3 is 14 residues. The CDR3 nucleotides read TGTGCCAGCAGCTTACGCGCGCCTTCAGATACGCAGTATTTT. This sequence encodes CASSLRAPSDTQYF. Drawing the rest from reference TRBV7-2 and TRBJ2-3, the complete variable domain is GAGVSQSPSNKVTEKGKDVELRCDPISGHTALYWYRQSLGQGLEFLIYFQGNSAPDKSGLPSDRFSAERTGGSVSTLTIQRTQQEDSAVYLCASSLRAPSDTQYFGPGTRLTVL.

This clone came up once. This rearrangement joins TRBV2 to TRBJ2-5, with TRBD1 matching over 8 bases. Germline assignment: CDR1 SNHLY and CDR2 FYNNEI. The junction had 5 bases not matched to a gene; V was cut back by 6 bases and J by 5 bases. The CDR3 is 13 amino acids. The CDR3 loop is CASSNRGEETQYF. The CDR3 coding sequence is TGTGCCAGCAGCAACAGGGGGGAGGAGACCCAGTACTTC.

The chain has TRBV6-1 and TRBJ1-3; possible D gene TRBD1, 5 bases. Germline assignment: CDR1 MNHNS and CDR2 SASEGT. V lost 3 bases to trimming and J lost 4 bases, with 10 bases between them. The CDR3 runs to 14 residues. CDR3 in amino acids: CASSDGGIGNTIYF. The CDR3 nucleotides are TGTGCCAGCAGTGATGGGGGGATAGGAAACACCATATATTTT.

This chain joins TRBV5-1 and TRBJ2-7; 12 bases match TRBD2. CDR1 SGHRS and CDR2 YFSETQ come from the germline V gene. The CDR3 extends over 14 amino acids. With 3 bases clipped from V and 6 bases from J, the junction kept 4 bases outside the gene matches. CDR3 protein: CASSWTSGAPEQYF. CDR3 DNA: TGCGCCAGCAGCTGGACTAGCGGGGCTCCCGAGCAGTACTTC.

The chain employs TRBV4-1 and TRBJ1-1; 8 positions match TRBD1. Germline V gene sequence: CDR1 MGHRA, CDR2 YSYEKL. The junction had 19 bases not matched to a gene; V was cut back by 1 base and J by 3 bases. This CDR3 contains 20 residues. The CDR3 DNA sequence: TGCGCCAGCAGCCAAGGGACGGCGACAGGGGCCCTGAGGGGGTACACTGAAGCTTTCTTT. It encodes CASSQGTATGALRGYTEAFF.

V and J are TRBV5-1 and TRBJ2-1; TRBD2 aligns across 10 bases. J lost 3 bases, V lost 0 bases, and 12 bases had no gene match. CDR3 length: 19 residues. The germline V gene has CDR1 SGHRS and CDR2 YFSETQ. CDR3 residues: CASSLVPSGSGGFYNEQFF. The CDR3 nucleotides are TGCGCCAGCAGCTTGGTCCCTAGCGGGAGTGGGGGATTCTACAATGAGCAGTTCTTC.

V is TRBV4-2 and J is TRBJ2-1; 7 nucleotides align to TRBD1. V shed 3 bases, J shed 6 bases, and the junction held 2 bases outside the gene matches. Germline CDR1 reads LGHNA; CDR2 reads YNFKEQ. The length of the CDR3 is 13 residues. This CDR3 is CASSHPGGNEQFF. CDR3 sequence (DNA): TGTGCCAGCAGCCACCCAGGGGGCAATGAGCAGTTCTTC.

The V call is TRBV4-1, the J call TRBJ2-7; TRBD1 matches 9 bases. The CDR3 is 16 residues long. Trimming at V came to 0 bases and at J to 6 bases, leaving 9 bases not matched to a gene. Germline CDR1 is MGHRA and CDR2 is YSYEKL. This chain's CDR3 is CASSQDPRTGEGEQYF. The DNA for the CDR3 is TGCGCCAGCAGCCAAGATCCTCGGACAGGGGAGGGCGAGCAGTACTTC.

The chain links TRBV27 to TRBJ2-1, with D possibly being TRBD1 (6 bases). The CDR3 extends over 14 amino acids. Germline V lookup: CDR1 MNHEY, CDR2 SMNVEV (reference sequence). V lost 4 bases to trimming and J lost 3 bases, with 10 bases between them. CDR3 in amino acids: CASSWGQGYNEQFF. The CDR3 DNA reads as TGTGCCAGCAGTTGGGGGCAGGGCTACAATGAGCAGTTCTTC.

This chain connects TRBV30 to TRBJ2-7; possible D gene TRBD1, 7 bases. CDR3 length: 12 residues. The ends were cut back, 4 bases at V and 4 bases at J, with 11 bases in the middle. Germline loops: CDR1 GTSNPN, CDR2 SVGIG (reference sequence). The CDR3 bases are TGTGCCTGGACAGGGGGGTTATACGAGCAGTACTTC. It codes for CAWTGGLYEQYF.

The J gene is TRBJ1-2, the V gene TRBV5-1; D may be TRBD1 (5 bases). CDR3 length equals 14 residues. Germline CDR1 SGHRS, CDR2 YFSETQ. V lost 1 base, J lost 7 bases, and 14 bases lay in between. CDR3 protein: CASSLTGSSSGYTF. CDR3 in DNA: TGCGCCAGCAGCTTGACAGGATCGTCCTCTGGCTACACCTTC.

This chain links TRBV9 with TRBJ2-1; 13 bases fit TRBD2. Germline CDR1 and CDR2: SGDLS and YYNGEE. J gave up 8 bases and V 3 bases, and 8 bases lay outside the gene matches. The CDR3 spans 16 residues. CDR3 sequence (DNA): TGTGCCAGCAGCGCTCCCGGGACTAGCGGGATCGATGAGCAGTTCTTC. It codes for CASSAPGTSGIDEQFF.

The rearrangement joins TRBV9 to TRBJ2-7; D is possibly TRBD1 (7 bases). Germline lookup yields CDR1 SGDLS and CDR2 YYNGEE. CDR3 size: 13 residues. The germline V and J ends were trimmed by 3 bases and 5 bases, with 12 bases remaining between them. CDR3 loop: CASSEGASDEQYF. Written as DNA, the CDR3 is TGTGCCAGCAGCGAGGGGGCTAGCGACGAGCAGTACTTC.

This clone was seen a few times. CDR3 sequence reads: CASRRGGPSGNTIYF. The CDR3 region has the DNA TGTGCCAGCAGACGGGGGGGCCCCTCTGGAAACACCATATATTTT. The rearrangement joins TRBV28 to TRBJ1-3, with TRBD1 as a possible D gene (6 bases). Per germline, CDR1 MDHEN and CDR2 SYDVKM. The V and J ends lost 6 bases and 0 bases respectively, with 12 bases between them. This CDR3 has 15 residues.

The V call is TRBV2, the J call TRBJ2-3; D perhaps matches TRBD1 (5 bases). Per germline, CDR1 SNHLY and CDR2 FYNNEI. The germline V and J ends were trimmed by 6 bases and 2 bases, with 12 bases remaining between them. The CDR3 runs to 14 residues. This CDR3 is CASSVTGFTDTQYF. The DNA of the CDR3 is TGTGCCAGCAGCGTAACAGGCTTCACAGATACGCAGTATTTT. The variable domain in full, with the rest retrieved from reference TRBV2 and TRBJ2-3, is EPEVTQTPSHQVTQMGQEVILRCVPISNHLYFYWYRQILGQKVEFLVSFYNNEISEKSEIFDDQFSVERPDGSNFTLKIRSTKLEDSAMYFCASSVTGFTDTQYFGPGTRLTVL.

Details on this clone: Within the sample, other DNA sequences also encode this same CDR3. The CDR3, as DNA: TGTGCCAGCAGTTTGGGGAGGGCCTCAACCGGGGAGCTGTTTTTT. Amino acid sequence: CASSLGRASTGELFF. V usage is TRBV27 and J usage is TRBJ2-2, with 7 bases matching TRBD2. V dropped 3 bases and J dropped 5; count of bases not matched to a gene: 6. Per germline, CDR1 MNHEY and CDR2 SMNVEV (reference sequence). The CDR3 runs to 15 residues.

This chain connects TRBV7-2 to TRBJ2-2, with TRBD2 matching over 12 bases. Germline CDR1 is SGHTA and CDR2 is FQGNSA. Germline trimming cut 5 bases from V and 6 bases from J; bases unmatched to any gene: 4. The length of the CDR3 is 15 residues. The CDR3 region has the DNA TGTGCCAGCAGCATGACTAGCGGGAGCCCCGGGGAGCTGTTTTTT. Protein product: CASSMTSGSPGELFF.

The CDR3 sequence: CASSADRENTEAFF. The CDR3 DNA reads as TGCGCCAGCAGTGCTGACAGGGAGAACACTGAAGCTTTCTTT. The chain employs TRBV10-2 and TRBJ1-1; 7 bases map to TRBD1. The germline V gene encodes CDR1 WSHSY and CDR2 SAAADI. CDR3 length: 14 residues. Trimming took 4 bases from V and 1 from J; bases not matched to a gene: 3.

The CDR3 is CASTFSYTSVNTDTQYF. In DNA, the CDR3 is TGTGCCAGTACCTTTAGCTATACTAGCGTAAACACAGATACGCAGTATTTT. The chain recombines TRBV19 with TRBJ2-3; 7 bases map to TRBD2. This CDR3 is built from 17 residues. Germline V gene lookup returns CDR1 LNHDA and CDR2 SQIVND (reference sequence). V trimming: 7 bases; J trimming: 2 bases; junction bases outside the gene matches: 15.

The chain links TRBV5-6 to TRBJ1-4, with D perhaps matching TRBD1 (5 bases). From germline, CDR1 is SGHDT and CDR2 YYEEEE. Deletions cut 5 bases from V and 1 base from J, with 12 bases between. This CDR3 has 15 amino acids. As DNA, the CDR3 is TGTGCCAGCAGAGAGGCGGGGGTAACTAATGAAAAACTGTTTTTT. Translating gives CASREAGVTNEKLFF. Complete variable domain (other parts from reference TRBV5-6 and TRBJ1-4): DAGVTQSPTHLIKTRGQQVTLRCSPKSGHDTVSWYQQALGQGPQFIFQYYEEEERQRGNFPDRFSGHQFPNYSSELNVNALLLGDSALYLCASREAGVTNEKLFFGSGTQLSVL.

This clone was found once. The chain is built from TRBV27 and TRBJ2-3; 11 nucleotides line up with TRBD1. The CDR3 length is 15 residues. Germline V lookup: CDR1 MNHEY, CDR2 SMNVEV (reference sequence). V dropped 5 bases and J dropped 4; count of bases not matched to a gene: 5. This chain's CDR3 is CASSRTGGNPDTQYF. DNA of the CDR3: TGTGCCAGCAGTCGGACAGGGGGCAACCCAGATACGCAGTATTTT.

This rearrangement joins TRBV6-5 to TRBJ1-1; D remains unclear. Germline loops: CDR1 MNHEY, CDR2 SVGAGI. The CDR3 spans 15 residues. V dropped 2 bases and J dropped 0 bases, with 10 bases sitting between them. The DNA for the CDR3 is TGTGCCAGCAGTTACCCCGGGAGGATGAACACTGAAGCTTTCTTT. Translated, it gives CASSYPGRMNTEAFF.

V gene TRBV30 combines with J gene TRBJ1-2, with D possibly matching TRBD1 (6 bases). The CDR3 runs to 15 residues. V lost 0 bases to trimming and J lost 2 bases, with 13 bases between them. CDR1 and CDR2 (germline): GTSNPN, SVGIG (reference sequence). CDR3 in amino acids: CAWSVSGQTNYGYTF. In DNA, the CDR3 is TGTGCCTGGAGTGTATCGGGACAAACAAACTATGGCTACACCTTC.

V gene TRBV2 combines with J gene TRBJ1-2; 9 bases are a match to TRBD1. The CDR3 totals 16 residues. The V segment lost 6 bases and the J segment 1 base; nucleotides outside the gene matches: 9. Germline loops: CDR1 SNHLY, CDR2 FYNNEI. CDR3 coding DNA: TGTGCCAGCAGGCCTTCCTTGGACAGGGGTAACTATGGCTACACCTTC. Protein sequence: CASRPSLDRGNYGYTF.

The CDR3 loop reads CAREPTFAGELFF. CDR3 bases: TGTGCCAGGGAGCCCACATTCGCCGGGGAGCTGTTTTTT. The chain is built from TRBV25-1 and TRBJ2-2; D unresolved. Trimming shortened V by 9 bases and J by 6 bases, and 14 bases separated the two germline ends. Looked up from germline, CDR1 is MGHDK and CDR2 is SYGVNS. CDR3 length equals 13 residues. The variable domain in full, with the rest retrieved from reference TRBV25-1 and TRBJ2-2, is EADIYQTPRYLVIGTGKKITLECSQTMGHDKMYWYQQDPGMELHLIHYSYGVNSTEKGDLSSESTVSRIRTEHFPLTLESARPSHTSQYLCAREPTFAGELFFGEGSRLTVL.

The chain employs TRBV29-1 and TRBJ2-1, with D perhaps matching TRBD2 (6 bases). Germline V gives CDR1 SQVTM, CDR2 ANQGSEA. Trimming removed 6 bases from V and 6 bases from J, with 12 bases in between. This CDR3 is built from 12 residues. The DNA for the CDR3 is TGCAGCGTGGAGGGACGACTCAATGAGCAGTTCTTC. Residues: CSVEGRLNEQFF.

This clone has more than one count but fewer than ten. The chain recombines TRBV30 with TRBJ1-3; D ambiguous. Germline V gene sequence: CDR1 GTSNPN, CDR2 SVGIG (reference sequence). V was shortened by 5 bases and J by 4 bases, with 9 bases between the two germline ends. The CDR3 spans 12 residues. CDR3 sequence: CAWGPQGNTIYF. The CDR3 DNA reads TGTGCCTGGGGCCCACAGGGAAACACCATATATTTT.